Each of the 21 T cell receptor beta chains below was sequenced from the same sample in a study of early T cells in non-severe SARS-CoV-2 infection. TCRdb reprocessed the 5' RACE reads via MiXCR and lists one record per CDR3 protein. Of tens of thousands of distinct CDR3 sequences in the sample, approximately 12% are singletons; the top ten hold 3.5% to 5%. The sequenced sample was whole blood, obtained at baseline. Every receptor here comes from an adult who was a healthcare worker with PCR-confirmed SARS-CoV-2 infection or an uninfected control (not recorded which).

In this sample, this clonotype turned up once. The genes are TRBV12-3 or TRBV12-4 and TRBJ1-1, with 10 bases matching TRBD1. This CDR3 is 20 amino acids long. V lost 5 bases, J lost 0 bases, and 18 bases stayed unmatched. CDR3 sequence (DNA): TGTGCCAGCAGTGGCAGGGCCCAGACAGGGGGCCTTTGGATGAACACTGAAGCTTTCTTT. Protein sequence: CASSGRAQTGGLWMNTEAFF.

The V gene is TRBV19, the J gene TRBJ1-2; no firm D call. The CDR3 sequence is 13 residues long. V was trimmed by 6 bases and J by 1 base, leaving 9 bases between them. Germline V gives CDR1 LNHDA, CDR2 SQIVND (reference sequence). The CDR3 coding sequence is TGTGCCAGTAGCACCCAGCTTAACTATGGCTACACCTTC. It translates to CASSTQLNYGYTF.

This rearrangement joins TRBV2 to TRBJ2-3, with TRBD1 matching 8 bases. CDR3 size: 15 residues. Germline values: CDR1 SNHLY, CDR2 FYNNEI. After removal of 9 bases from V and 1 base from J, the junction contained 9 bases not matched to a gene. The CDR3 loop is CASLGQGSGTDTQYF. The CDR3, as DNA: TGTGCCAGTCTTGGACAGGGTTCGGGCACAGATACGCAGTATTTT.

This clonotype was counted only a few times. The chain couples TRBV6-5 to TRBJ2-1, with 9 bases lining up with TRBD1. Germline loops: CDR1 MNHEY, CDR2 SVGAGI. The V segment lost 6 bases and the J segment 7 bases; nucleotides outside the gene matches: 16. This CDR3 is 17 amino acids long. The CDR3 spells CASRDYHRGPADNEQFF. In DNA, the CDR3 is TGTGCCAGCAGGGATTATCACAGGGGGCCGGCGGATAATGAGCAGTTCTTC.

This clonotype was observed a few times. V usage is TRBV2 and J usage is TRBJ2-7; 11 nucleotides align to TRBD1. Germline CDR1 SNHLY, CDR2 FYNNEI. Trimming took 5 bases from V and 3 from J; bases not matched to a gene: 3. The CDR3 is made up of 14 amino acids. CDR3 loop: CASSTGTGGYEQYF. DNA for the CDR3: TGTGCCAGCAGTACCGGGACAGGGGGCTACGAGCAGTACTTC. Looking up the rest from reference TRBV2 and TRBJ2-7 gives the full variable domain: EPEVTQTPSHQVTQMGQEVILRCVPISNHLYFYWYRQILGQKVEFLVSFYNNEISEKSEIFDDQFSVERPDGSNFTLKIRSTKLEDSAMYFCASSTGTGGYEQYFGPGTRLTVT.

In the case of this clonotype: The junction departs from germline at one end; a sequencing error may be responsible. The chain uses TRBV10-3 and TRBJ2-7; D remains ambiguous. CDR1 is ENHRY, CDR2 SYGVKD, per germline. The CDR3 contains 13 residues. As DNA, the CDR3 is TGTGCCATCAGTGAGTCGAGCTCCTACGAGCAGCACTTC. Protein product: CAISESSSYEQHF.

This clonotype was detected only a few times. The CDR3 is CSASGQGETQYF. The CDR3 nucleotides read TGCAGTGCTAGTGGACAGGGTGAGACCCAGTACTTC. This chain uses TRBV20-1 with TRBJ2-5; TRBD1 agrees at 8 bases. Germline V gene sequence: CDR1 DFQATT, CDR2 SNEGSKA (reference sequence). The CDR3 is made up of 12 amino acids. J was trimmed by 5 bases and V by 3 bases; bases with no gene match: 2.

The rearrangement links TRBV20-1 to TRBJ1-2; no firm D call. This CDR3 region has 12 residues. The ends were cut back, 1 base at V and 4 bases at J, with 7 bases in the middle. The germline V gene has CDR1 DFQATT and CDR2 SNEGSKA (reference sequence). CDR3 sequence (DNA): TGCAGTGCTAGAGTTATCAGCTATGGCTACACCTTC. This codes for CSARVISYGYTF.

V and J are TRBV12-3 or TRBV12-4 and TRBJ1-3, with 9 bases matching TRBD1. Germline trimming cut 6 bases from V and 3 bases from J; bases unmatched to any gene: 9. CDR3 size: 16 residues. The CDR3 here is CASSQTGGIGGNTIYF. The CDR3 DNA reads as TGTGCCAGCAGCCAGACAGGGGGAATAGGTGGAAACACCATATATTTT.

This chain links TRBV6-9 with TRBJ2-7; D is perhaps TRBD1 (6 bases). The CDR3 runs 14 residues. Per the germline V gene, CDR1 is MNHGY and CDR2 is SVAAGI. V lost 8 bases, J lost 5 bases, and 19 bases lay in between. CDR3 amino acids: CASHRQGFRDEQYF. The CDR3 DNA reads as TGTGCCAGCCACAGGCAGGGGTTTAGGGACGAGCAGTACTTC.

This clonotype was seen only a few times. One end of the junction does not line up with germline, which may come from a read error. The CDR3 coding sequence is TGTGCCAGCAGACGACGTGATACAATCCCCTACGAACAGTACTTC. Translated: CASRRRDTIPYEQYF. The rearrangement links TRBV6-5 to TRBJ2-7; D gene unclear. CDR3 length: 15 amino acids. Looked up from germline, CDR1 is MNHEY and CDR2 is SVGAGI.

This clonotype appeared a single time. The rearrangement joins TRBV30 to TRBJ2-3; D remains ambiguous. V was pared by 2 bases and J by 1 base, with 7 bases between. The CDR3 sequence is 13 residues long. Germline CDR1 reads GTSNPN; CDR2 reads SVGIG (reference sequence). This chain's CDR3 is CAWSSTGTDTQYF. CDR3 sequence (DNA): TGTGCCTGGAGTTCAACCGGCACAGATACGCAGTATTTT.

V usage is TRBV20-1 and J usage is TRBJ1-6; the D is unclear. The V gene's germline CDR1 is DFQATT and CDR2 SNEGSKA (reference sequence). Trimming shortened V by 0 bases and J by 4 bases, and 13 bases separated the two germline ends. The CDR3 length is 16 residues. In DNA, the CDR3 is TGCAGTGCTAGAGATATATCAGGAGAATATAATTCACCCCTCCACTTT. Protein sequence: CSARDISGEYNSPLHF.

The CDR3 here is CASSLGFSGNTIYF. The CDR3 coding sequence is TGTGCCAGCAGTTTAGGCTTCTCTGGAAACACCATATATTTT. The rearrangement uses TRBV12-3 or TRBV12-4 and TRBJ1-3; D is ambiguous. The germline V and J ends were trimmed by 1 base and 0 bases, with 4 bases remaining between them. The CDR3 sequence is 14 residues long.

The chain uses TRBV11-3 and TRBJ2-4, with D tentatively TRBD1 (6 bases). Germline loops: CDR1 SGHNT, CDR2 YENEEA. The CDR3 runs 14 residues. The V gene lost 5 bases and the J gene lost 6 bases, with 14 bases spanning the gap. CDR3 region: CASSRGQIGNIQYF. The CDR3, as DNA: TGTGCCAGCAGCCGTGGACAGATCGGAAACATTCAGTACTTC.

This clonotype has only a few counts. V gene TRBV7-9 combines with J gene TRBJ2-7; 12 positions match TRBD2. After removal of 5 bases from V and 8 bases from J, the junction contained 4 bases not matched to a gene. CDR3 length equals 13 residues. Germline values: CDR1 SEHNR, CDR2 FQNEAQ (reference sequence). The CDR3 protein is CASSASGGAQQYF. In DNA, the CDR3 is TGTGCCAGCAGCGCTAGCGGGGGGGCCCAGCAGTACTTC.

V usage is TRBV27 and J usage is TRBJ2-2; 8 nucleotides line up with TRBD1. CDR1 and CDR2 (germline): MNHEY, SMNVEV (reference sequence). Trimming at V came to 6 bases and at J to 1 base, leaving 7 bases not matched to a gene. CDR3 length: 16 amino acids. CDR3 residues: CASRPGGRVNTGELFF. The CDR3 nucleotides read TGTGCCAGCAGGCCAGGGGGCAGGGTGAACACCGGGGAGCTGTTTTTT.

The chain links TRBV19 to TRBJ2-5, with 11 bases identical to TRBD2. The trim removed 5 bases at V and 0 bases at J, leaving 5 bases unmatched. This CDR3 is 16 amino acids long. CDR1 is LNHDA and CDR2 is SQIVND in the germline V gene (reference sequence). CDR3 loop: CASSDRLAGHQETQYF. DNA for the CDR3: TGTGCCAGTAGTGATAGACTAGCGGGGCACCAAGAGACCCAGTACTTC.

The rearrangement uses TRBV12-3 or TRBV12-4 and TRBJ2-1, with D perhaps matching TRBD1 or TRBD2 (6 bases each). This CDR3 comprises 15 residues. Trimming shortened V by 7 bases and J by 5 bases, and 18 bases separated the two germline ends. CDR3 bases: TGTGCCAGCACGTCCGGGGGCCGGGGAGACAATGAGCAGTTCTTC. Its protein is CASTSGGRGDNEQFF.

This clonotype was picked up many times. V and J are TRBV4-1 and TRBJ1-1; TRBD1 is a possible D gene (6 bases). V was shortened by 2 bases and J by 1 base, with 14 bases between the two germline ends. Germline V gene data show CDR1 as MGHRA and CDR2 as YSYEKL. The CDR3 has 16 amino acids. The CDR3: CASSQRSGAANTEAFF. As DNA, the CDR3 is TGCGCCAGCAGCCAAAGATCGGGGGCGGCGAACACTGAAGCTTTCTTT.

The V and J genes are TRBV29-1 and TRBJ1-3, with D maybe TRBD1 (6 bases). The CDR3 is 15 amino acids. The V gene lost 1 base and the J gene lost 2 bases, with 12 bases spanning the gap. Germline CDR1 is SQVTM and CDR2 is ANQGSEA. The CDR3 loop is CSVEARAGAGNTIYF. CDR3 bases: TGCAGCGTTGAAGCCCGGGCAGGGGCTGGAAACACCATATATTTT.